Following are 14 T cell receptor beta chains from one sample sequenced in a study of identical twins (dated by TCRdb to the mid-2010s). Library preparation was by 5' RACE. Sequencing was carried out with an Illumina HiSeq 2000. TCRdb trimmed the raw reads at Q25, called clones with MiXCR and kept productive beta chains. Identical CDR3 proteins give one entry, which carries the most common genes and DNA. The sample table shows 1.5 million to 2 million distinct CDR3 sequences, and less than 35% are seen once. Clones ranked in the top ten supply approximately 0.25% of the sample. Sequencing used cord blood. These receptors all stem from a newborn girl in good health.

This clonotype has more than one count but fewer than ten. The rearrangement uses TRBV7-2 and TRBJ2-3; 9 bases are shared with TRBD2. This CDR3 contains 18 residues. V lost 2 bases, J lost 0 bases, and 9 bases stayed unmatched. The germline CDR1 and CDR2 sequences are SGHTA and FQGNSA. The DNA for the CDR3 is TGTGCCAGCAGCTTATCGCGGGGGGGAACCCTCAGCACAGATACGCAGTATTTT. Protein: CASSLSRGGTLSTDTQYF.

This clonotype turned up a few times. The genes are TRBV29-1 and TRBJ1-2; D unclear. This CDR3 has 12 amino acids. V was clipped by 1 base and J by 7 bases, with 10 bases between them. Germline-derived CDR1 and CDR2 are SQVTM and ANQGSEA. CDR3 residues: CSVEAPGVGYTF. The CDR3 DNA follows: TGCAGCGTTGAAGCCCCTGGGGTTGGCTACACCTTC.

This clonotype occurred a few times. V gene TRBV12-3 or TRBV12-4 combines with J gene TRBJ1-4; TRBD1 might be the D (5 bases). Trimming stripped 5 bases from V and 8 bases from J, with 15 bases between. This CDR3 has 14 residues. The chain's CDR3 is CASSPGTGPEKLFF. CDR3 nucleotide sequence: TGTGCCAGCAGTCCTGGGACGGGCCCCGAAAAACTGTTTTTT.

The sample holds a few counts of this clonotype. The chain uses TRBV6-5 and TRBJ1-6; D ambiguous. With 4 bases removed from V and 9 bases from J, the gap between germline ends came to 7 bases. CDR1 is MNHEY, CDR2 SVGAGI, per germline. The CDR3 spans 12 residues. CDR3 in amino acids: CASSSGISPLHF. The CDR3 nucleotides are TGTGCCAGCAGTTCTGGGATTTCACCCCTCCACTTT.

The genes are TRBV9 and TRBJ2-3, with 14 bases aligning to TRBD2. V shed 1 base, J shed 4 bases, and the junction held 5 bases outside the gene matches. There are 17 residues in the CDR3. Germline loops: CDR1 SGDLS, CDR2 YYNGEE. In nucleotides, the CDR3 is TGTGCCAGCAGCGTAACGGGACTAGCGGGGGAGGCAGATACGCAGTATTTT. Translation gives CASSVTGLAGEADTQYF.

There are a few counts of this clonotype. This chain connects TRBV11-2 to TRBJ2-1, with D perhaps matching TRBD1 (6 bases). The germline CDR1 and CDR2 sequences are SGHAT and FQNNGV. The CDR3 contains 16 residues. V shed 5 bases and J shed 1 base, with 15 bases lying between them. As DNA, the CDR3 is TGTGCCAGCAGCACAATTCGGGACAAATCCTACAATGAGCAGTTCTTC. Amino acids: CASSTIRDKSYNEQFF.

The rearrangement uses TRBV19 and TRBJ2-1; 14 bases fit TRBD2. CDR1 is LNHDA, CDR2 SQIVND, per germline (reference sequence). Trimming took 5 bases from V and 5 from J; bases not matched to a gene: 8. This CDR3 is 17 amino acids long. CDR3: CASSPGTSGRLHNEQFF. The DNA of the CDR3 is TGTGCCAGTAGTCCCGGGACTAGCGGGAGATTACACAATGAGCAGTTCTTC.

The sample holds a few counts of this clonotype. The chain employs TRBV11-1 and TRBJ2-7; D is possibly TRBD1 (6 bases). This CDR3 region has 14 residues. Looked up from germline, CDR1 is SGHAT and CDR2 is FQDESV (reference sequence). V lost 4 bases and J 4 bases, leaving 14 bases between the germline ends. The CDR3 DNA reads TGTGCCAGCAGCTCCCGGACAGCCGGGTACGAGCAGTACTTC. Protein product: CASSSRTAGYEQYF. Based on the CDR3 plus reference TRBV11-1 and TRBJ2-7, the full variable domain is EAEVAQSPRYKITEKSQAVAFWCDPISGHATLYWYRQILGQGPELLVQFQDESVVDDSQLPKDRFSAERLKGVDSTLKIQPAELGDSAMYLCASSSRTAGYEQYFGPGTRLTVT.

The chain combines TRBV7-9 with TRBJ2-2, with D possibly being TRBD1 (6 bases). The length of the CDR3 is 11 residues. The germline V gene encodes CDR1 SEHNR and CDR2 FQNEAQ (reference sequence). Here the CDR3 reads CSIDDRGELFF. The CDR3 coding sequence is TGTTCCATCGATGACAGGGGGGAGCTGTTTTTT. Full variable domain (remainder filled in from reference TRBV7-9 and TRBJ2-2): DTGVSQNPRHKITKRGQNVTFRCDPISEHNRLYWYRQTLGQGPEFLTYFQNEAQLEKSRLLSDRFSAERPKGSFSTLEIQRTEQGDSAMYLCSIDDRGELFFGEGSRLTVL.

The J gene is TRBJ2-5, the V gene TRBV20-1, with D perhaps matching TRBD1 (6 bases). The CDR3 sequence is 13 residues long. CDR1 is DFQATT and CDR2 is SNEGSKA in the germline V gene (reference sequence). V shed 6 bases and J shed 2 bases, with 13 bases lying between them. This chain's CDR3 is CSAYGQRQETQYF. DNA of the CDR3: TGCAGTGCCTACGGACAGCGGCAAGAGACCCAGTACTTC.

This clonotype was counted a few times. The gene calls are TRBV9 and TRBJ1-4, with 8 bases lining up with TRBD1. Trimming removed 4 bases from V and 4 bases from J; junction bases left unmatched: 6. The germline V gene has CDR1 SGDLS and CDR2 YYNGEE. The CDR3 sequence is 15 residues long. The DNA of the CDR3 is TGTGCCAGCAGCACAGGACAGGGCTATAATGAAAAACTGTTTTTT. Its translation is CASSTGQGYNEKLFF.

V gene TRBV27 combines with J gene TRBJ2-1; maybe TRBD1 (6 bases). Germline V gives CDR1 MNHEY, CDR2 SMNVEV (reference sequence). CDR3 size: 13 residues. V lost 9 bases and J 3 bases, leaving 12 bases between the germline ends. The CDR3 here is CASSTGHYNEQFF. For the CDR3, the DNA is TGTGCCAGTTCGACAGGCCACTACAATGAGCAGTTCTTC.

There are a few counts of this clonotype. The J gene is TRBJ2-3, the V gene TRBV5-6; 9 nucleotides match TRBD1. After removal of 2 bases from V and 8 bases from J, the junction contained 9 bases not matched to a gene. This CDR3 has 15 residues. Germline loops: CDR1 SGHDT, CDR2 YYEEEE. Here the CDR3 reads CASSFPGTGRGTQYF. CDR3 DNA: TGTGCCAGCAGCTTTCCAGGGACAGGGAGGGGTACGCAGTATTTT.

In its sample, this clonotype was seen many times. The chain couples TRBV20-1 to TRBJ2-3; 9 bases are shared with TRBD2. This CDR3 region has 14 residues. CDR1 is DFQATT, CDR2 SNEGSKA, per germline (reference sequence). The junction had 0 bases not matched to a gene; V was cut back by 2 bases and J by 0 bases. The CDR3 protein is CSARLAGSTDTQYF. The CDR3 DNA sequence: TGCAGTGCTAGACTAGCGGGGAGCACAGATACGCAGTATTTT.